The 21 T cell receptor beta chains reported below all come from one sample, sequenced in a study of cytomegalovirus exposure and HLA in healthy donors. 13 Jbeta primers and 60 Vbeta primers were used for the PCR. Assay used: immunoSEQ multiplex PCR; TCRdb lists only in-frame clones, some missing. Here the sample spans 200,000 or so clones, approximately 80% being singletons. The sequencing input was PBMCs. These receptors were taken from a man aged 50-59 years in good health and CMV-seronegative.

This chain connects TRBV9 to TRBJ2-7; 13 nucleotides align to TRBD2. V shed 4 bases, J shed 4 bases, and the junction held 5 bases outside the gene matches. Germline-derived CDR1 and CDR2 are SGDLS and YYNGEE. This CDR3 region has 15 residues. The CDR3 bases are TGTGCCAGCAGCAGGACTAGCGGGAGCCCTTACGAGCAGTACTTC. Translated: CASSRTSGSPYEQYF. Using reference TRBV9 and TRBJ2-7 for the parts outside the CDR3, the full variable domain is DSGVTQTPKHLITATGQRVTLRCSPRSGDLSVYWYQQSLDQGLQFLIQYYNGEERAKGNILERFSAQQFPDLHSELNLSSLELGDSALYFCASSRTSGSPYEQYFGPGTRLTVT.

This clone was detected only once. V usage is TRBV28 and J usage is TRBJ2-1; 8 positions match TRBD1. This CDR3 has 14 amino acids. V lost 8 bases, J lost 4 bases, and 7 bases stayed unmatched. Germline CDR1 reads MDHEN; CDR2 reads SYDVKM. CDR3 sequence (DNA): TGTGCCAGCGTTCGGACAGGGAGTTACAATGAGCAGTTCTTC. Translated, it gives CASVRTGSYNEQFF.

In the case of this clone: The junction shows a germline mismatch at one end, possibly a read error. J is TRBJ1-2 and V is TRBV6-5, with TRBD1 matching over 7 bases. This CDR3 comprises 12 residues. Germline loops: CDR1 MNHEY, CDR2 SVGAGI. CDR3 sequence (DNA): TGTGCCAGCAGGGGTTCCCGGGACAGACCGTTCTTC. As protein: CASRGSRDRPFF.

The genes are TRBV6-4 and TRBJ2-1; TRBD1 is a possible D gene (6 bases). Germline CDR1 and CDR2: MRHNA and SNTAGT. The CDR3 spans 15 residues. Trimming removed 8 bases from V and 7 bases from J, with 21 bases in between. The CDR3 sequence: CASSRSGQLGNEQFF. The CDR3 DNA sequence: TGTGCCAGCTCTCGATCTGGACAGCTAGGGAATGAGCAGTTCTTC.

This clone was found a few times. This chain connects TRBV5-4 to TRBJ1-1; D remains unclear. CDR3 length equals 11 residues. V was pared by 2 bases and J by 7 bases, with 6 bases between. CDR1 and CDR2 (germline): SGHNT, YYREEE (reference sequence). The CDR3 reads CASSLRGEAFF. As DNA, the CDR3 is TGTGCCAGCAGCTTAAGAGGTGAAGCTTTCTTT.

The rearrangement joins TRBV5-4 to TRBJ1-2; D is ambiguous. The CDR3 runs 12 residues. The germline gives CDR1 SGHNT, CDR2 YYREEE (reference sequence). Trimming pared 2 bases from V and 7 bases from J, leaving 9 bases between. The CDR3 sequence is CASSFDGGGYTF. The CDR3 DNA is TGTGCCAGCAGCTTTGACGGAGGTGGCTACACCTTC.

This chain links TRBV9 with TRBJ2-3; 7 bases agree with TRBD1. J was trimmed by 6 bases and V by 2 bases; bases with no gene match: 12. CDR3 length equals 16 residues. The germline V gene encodes CDR1 SGDLS and CDR2 YYNGEE. The CDR3 spells CASSVVEGALGDTQYF. CDR3 sequence (DNA): TGTGCCAGCAGCGTCGTAGAGGGGGCGCTTGGTGATACGCAGTATTTT.

The CDR3 spells CASSTTSGSSNEQFF. The CDR3 bases are TGTGCCAGCAGCACCACTAGCGGGAGTTCAAATGAGCAGTTCTTC. This sequence joins TRBV9 and TRBJ2-1; 11 positions match TRBD2. V shed 4 bases and J 7 bases; nucleotides not matched to a gene: 7. Germline V lookup: CDR1 SGDLS, CDR2 YYNGEE. The CDR3 is made up of 15 amino acids.

Only a few counts were recorded for this clone. CDR3 DNA sequence: TGCAGCGTTTTAGGAGGGTTCGAGAGCACTGAAGCTTTCTTT. This sequence encodes CSVLGGFESTEAFF. This chain uses TRBV29-1 with TRBJ1-1, with no clear D. The V end was cut by 5 bases, the J end by 4 bases, with 17 bases between. Germline loops: CDR1 SQVTM, CDR2 ANQGSEA. The CDR3 consists of 14 residues.

This clone was observed once. The chain has TRBV27 and TRBJ2-1, with TRBD2 matching over 8 bases. Germline CDR1 is MNHEY and CDR2 is SMNVEV (reference sequence). This CDR3 comprises 13 residues. Unmatched junction bases numbered 9, after V lost 5 bases and J lost 12 bases. In DNA form, the CDR3 reads TGTGCCAGCAGTGAGGTCGGGACTAGAGGGCAGTTCTTC. This encodes CASSEVGTRGQFF.

This chain connects TRBV19 to TRBJ2-7, with 9 bases matching TRBD1. The CDR3 extends over 17 amino acids. Trimming at V came to 5 bases and at J to 4 bases, leaving 15 bases not matched to a gene. CDR1 is LNHDA and CDR2 is SQIVND in the germline V gene (reference sequence). CDR3 in amino acids: CASSPSVGTGTPYEQYF. The CDR3 nucleotides are TGTGCCAGTAGTCCCTCCGTCGGGACAGGGACTCCTTACGAGCAGTACTTC.

This clone is a singleton in its sample. The chain carries TRBV6-5 and TRBJ2-7, with 9 bases fitting TRBD2. V lost 10 bases and J lost 0; bases outside the gene matches: 10. The CDR3 has 15 residues. Germline V gene sequence: CDR1 MNHEY, CDR2 SVGAGI. CDR3 in DNA: TGTGCCACCAAGTTAGCGGGAGCGAACTCCTACGAGCAGTACTTC. Translation gives CATKLAGANSYEQYF.

The CDR3 is CASTTRQGSGNTIYF. CDR3 DNA sequence: TGTGCCAGCACTACCCGACAGGGGTCTGGAAACACCATATATTTT. The J gene is TRBJ1-3, the V gene TRBV27; 8 bases are shared with TRBD1. This CDR3 contains 15 residues. V gave up 7 bases and J gave up 1 base; unmatched junction bases: 6. CDR1 MNHEY and CDR2 SMNVEV come from the germline V gene (reference sequence).

The chain is built from TRBV9 and TRBJ2-5; TRBD2 aligns across 8 bases. The germline gives CDR1 SGDLS, CDR2 YYNGEE. The trim removed 0 bases at V and 1 base at J, leaving 11 bases unmatched. The length of the CDR3 is 18 residues. The CDR3 reads CASSVGVGLVGPQETQYF. The CDR3 DNA sequence: TGTGCCAGCAGCGTAGGGGTGGGACTAGTGGGCCCCCAAGAGACCCAGTACTTC.

This chain uses TRBV30 with TRBJ2-5, with D possibly TRBD2 on 6 matching bases. The ends were cut back, 3 bases at V and 2 bases at J, with 16 bases in the middle. This CDR3 region has 15 residues. Germline CDR1 reads GTSNPN; CDR2 reads SVGIG (reference sequence). The chain's CDR3 is CAWSAPGLAQETQYF. For the CDR3, the DNA is TGTGCCTGGAGCGCCCCTGGCCTAGCGCAAGAGACCCAGTACTTC.

The chain joins TRBV19 to TRBJ2-2; 9 bases fit TRBD2. The J segment lost 5 bases and the V segment lost 6 bases, leaving 4 bases of the junction unmatched. The length of the CDR3 is 14 residues. Germline CDR1 is LNHDA and CDR2 is SQIVND (reference sequence). The CDR3 DNA follows: TGTGCCAGTAGCCCTAGCGGGGTGACCGGGGAGCTGTTTTTT. This sequence encodes CASSPSGVTGELFF.

The genes are TRBV4-1 and TRBJ2-7; D not resolved. This CDR3 has 13 amino acids. V lost 4 bases and J lost 4, with 11 bases in between. Germline CDR1 and CDR2: MGHRA and YSYEKL. CDR3 in amino acids: CASSPDSSYEQYF. The CDR3 region has the DNA TGCGCCAGCAGCCCAGATTCTTCGTACGAGCAGTACTTC.

The chain employs TRBV15 and TRBJ2-4, with D perhaps TRBD1 (5 bases). CDR3 size: 15 residues. Germline loops: CDR1 LNHNV, CDR2 YYDKDF (reference sequence). The germline V and J ends were trimmed by 0 bases and 7 bases, with 13 bases remaining between them. CDR3 bases: TGTGCCACCAGCAGAGATCTGGCAGGGAAGAACATTCAGTACTTC. It codes for CATSRDLAGKNIQYF.

The DNA of the CDR3 is TGTGCCACCCGCCGGGGTAGCGGGAGCTCAGATACGCAGTATTTT. Translated, it gives CATRRGSGSSDTQYF. V usage is TRBV19 and J usage is TRBJ2-3; 9 positions match TRBD2. The V segment lost 10 bases and the J segment 4 bases; nucleotides outside the gene matches: 12. The CDR3 is 15 residues long. Germline V gene sequence: CDR1 LNHDA, CDR2 SQIVND (reference sequence).

The gene calls are TRBV7-6 and TRBJ2-7; 9 nucleotides match TRBD1. Germline loops: CDR1 SGHVS, CDR2 FNYEAQ. The CDR3 length is 16 residues. V trimming: 3 bases; J trimming: 4 bases; junction bases outside the gene matches: 10. The CDR3 region is CASSFSGGQGGYEQYF. CDR3 nucleotides: TGTGCCAGCAGCTTTAGTGGGGGACAGGGTGGTTACGAGCAGTACTTC.

In its sample, this clone was seen once. V gene TRBV30 combines with J gene TRBJ1-1; D might be TRBD1 (5 bases). V was trimmed by 8 bases and J by 1 base, leaving 8 bases between them. CDR3 length: 11 residues. Germline CDR1 is GTSNPN and CDR2 is SVGIG (reference sequence). The CDR3 DNA reads TGTGCCATAGGGGCGAACACTGAAGCTTTCTTT. The encoded protein is CAIGANTEAFF.